The 18 T cell receptor beta chains listed next were all sequenced from one sample in a study of blood T cell repertoires in COVID-19. The data were produced by immunoSEQ multiplex PCR, yet TCRdb's version contains in-frame clones alone and is incomplete. The data show some 150,000 clones, around nine tenths seen once. Sequencing was done on a sample of peripheral blood. The receptors originated from a woman aged 40-49 years with acute or convalescent COVID-19.

This clone came up once. CDR3 loop: CASSRGSGGQWREQYF. CDR3 nucleotide sequence: TGTGCCAGCAGCCGAGGTAGCGGGGGGCAGTGGAGGGAGCAGTACTTC. The chain is built from TRBV21-1 and TRBJ2-7; the D call TRBD2 from the table was never checked on the DNA. TRBV21-1 is a known pseudogene. This CDR3 is built from 16 residues.

The chain has TRBV7-9 and TRBJ2-7; 7 positions match TRBD2. Germline V gene sequence: CDR1 SEHNR, CDR2 FQNEAQ (reference sequence). V shed 1 base, J shed 1 base, and the junction held 4 bases outside the gene matches. The CDR3 contains 15 residues. CDR3 in amino acids: CASSLDWRGSYEQYF. CDR3 sequence (DNA): TGTGCCAGCAGCTTAGATTGGCGGGGGTCCTACGAGCAGTACTTC. Drawing the rest from reference TRBV7-9 and TRBJ2-7, the complete variable domain is DTGVSQNPRHKITKRGQNVTFRCDPISEHNRLYWYRQTLGQGPEFLTYFQNEAQLEKSRLLSDRFSAERPKGSFSTLEIQRTEQGDSAMYLCASSLDWRGSYEQYFGPGTRLTVT.

V and J are TRBV6-5 and TRBJ2-5, with 9 nucleotides matching TRBD2. The V segment lost 2 bases and the J segment 5 bases; nucleotides outside the gene matches: 9. The CDR3 is 16 residues long. The germline V gene has CDR1 MNHEY and CDR2 SVGAGI. CDR3 protein: CASSYHLSGGMETQYF. The DNA for the CDR3 is TGTGCCAGCAGTTACCATCTAAGCGGGGGGATGGAGACCCAGTACTTC.

V is TRBV30 and J is TRBJ1-1; 9 positions agree with TRBD1. Germline CDR1 is GTSNPN and CDR2 is SVGIG (reference sequence). This CDR3 is 19 amino acids long. Germline trimming cut 2 bases from V and 5 bases from J; bases unmatched to any gene: 21. Here the CDR3 reads CAWSLPTTHPGQGRTEAFF. CDR3 in DNA: TGTGCCTGGAGTCTCCCGACGACCCATCCGGGACAGGGAAGGACTGAAGCTTTCTTT. Full variable domain (remainder filled in from reference TRBV30 and TRBJ1-1): SQTIHQWPATLVQPVGSPLSLECTVEGTSNPNLYWYRQAAGRGLQLLFYSVGIGQISSEVPQNLSASRPQDRQFILSSKKLLLSDSGFYLCAWSLPTTHPGQGRTEAFFGQGTRLTVV.

The rearrangement uses TRBV5-1 and TRBJ2-7; D is possibly TRBD2 (6 bases). From germline, CDR1 is SGHRS and CDR2 YFSETQ. Deletions cut 4 bases from V and 3 bases from J, with 20 bases between. The CDR3 has 16 residues. DNA of the CDR3: TGCGCCAGCAGCCGGGGAGGAGGGGAGAAGAGCTACGAGCAGTACTTC. Its protein product is CASSRGGGEKSYEQYF.

V gene TRBV19 combines with J gene TRBJ2-1; 13 nucleotides align to TRBD2. Germline CDR1 reads LNHDA; CDR2 reads SQIVND (reference sequence). This CDR3 is 14 amino acids long. With V trimmed by 5 bases and J by 8 bases, 3 bases remained unmatched. Here the CDR3 reads CASSWTSGSYEQFF. The CDR3 DNA follows: TGTGCCAGTAGTTGGACTAGCGGGAGCTATGAGCAGTTCTTC.

This chain connects TRBV4-1 to TRBJ1-3; weak D call: TRBD1 (5 bases). The V end was cut by 1 base, the J end by 0 bases, with 16 bases between. CDR1 is MGHRA, CDR2 YSYEKL, per germline. The CDR3 is 18 residues long. The CDR3 loop reads CASSQVPLPGLSGNTIYF. The CDR3 nucleotides are TGCGCCAGCAGCCAAGTCCCCCTCCCGGGACTCTCTGGAAACACCATATATTTT.

V is TRBV6-2 or TRBV6-3 and J is TRBJ2-7, with D perhaps TRBD1 (6 bases). CDR1 is MNHEY, CDR2 SVGEGT, per germline. V lost 6 bases and J lost 3, with 12 bases in between. The CDR3 is 13 residues long. In nucleotides, the CDR3 is TGTGCCAGCAGCCCGGACAGAAACTACGAGCAGTACTTC. Protein sequence: CASSPDRNYEQYF.

The gene calls are TRBV4-1 and TRBJ1-2; D is uncertain. The CDR3 runs to 15 residues. The germline CDR1 and CDR2 sequences are MGHRA and YSYEKL. Deletions cut 0 bases from V and 4 bases from J, with 12 bases between. CDR3 protein: CASSQDGVNGYGYTF. The CDR3 DNA reads TGCGCCAGCAGCCAAGACGGGGTAAACGGCTATGGCTACACCTTC.

The chain joins TRBV18 to TRBJ2-3, with D perhaps matching TRBD2 (6 bases). The germline V gene has CDR1 KGHSH and CDR2 LQKENI. The length of the CDR3 is 16 residues. V was shortened by 0 bases and J by 4 bases, with 14 bases between the two germline ends. The chain's CDR3 is CASSPPAGTASDTQYF. The DNA for the CDR3 is TGTGCCAGCTCACCACCAGCGGGCACTGCTTCAGATACGCAGTATTTT. The full variable domain, its missing parts supplied by reference TRBV18 and TRBJ2-3, is NAGVMQNPRHLVRRRGQEARLRCSPMKGHSHVYWYRQLPEEGLKFMVYLQKENIIDESGMPKERFSAEFPKEGPSILRIQQVVRGDSAAYFCASSPPAGTASDTQYFGPGTRLTVL.

This clone was seen a single time. The chain has TRBV11-2 and TRBJ2-5; weak D call: TRBD2 (5 bases). Trimming took 0 bases from V and 5 from J, leaving 13 bases between them. The germline CDR1 and CDR2 sequences are SGHAT and FQNNGV. The CDR3 is 15 amino acids. CDR3 nucleotides: TGTGCCAGCAGCTTAGATGGGGTAACGGGGGAGACCCAGTACTTC. Protein: CASSLDGVTGETQYF.

V usage is TRBV18 and J usage is TRBJ2-1; D may be TRBD2 (6 bases). CDR1 and CDR2 from the germline V gene are KGHSH and LQKENI. The CDR3 totals 15 residues. Trimming took off 0 bases at V and 1 base at J, with 7 bases between the two ends. CDR3 in amino acids: CASSPPGGSYNEQFF. The CDR3 DNA reads TGTGCCAGCTCACCACCGGGGGGTTCCTACAATGAGCAGTTCTTC. Full variable domain (rest looked up from reference TRBV18 and TRBJ2-1): NAGVMQNPRHLVRRRGQEARLRCSPMKGHSHVYWYRQLPEEGLKFMVYLQKENIIDESGMPKERFSAEFPKEGPSILRIQQVVRGDSAAYFCASSPPGGSYNEQFFGPGTRLTVL.

CDR3 bases: TGTGCCAGCAGCTTCGGGGGGGACGATGAGCAGTTCTTC. Its protein product is CASSFGGDDEQFF. The chain carries TRBV7-8 and TRBJ2-1, with 8 bases matching TRBD2. The CDR3 totals 13 residues. Germline V CDR1 and CDR2: SGHVS, FQNEAQ. Trimming took 3 bases from V and 8 from J; bases not matched to a gene: 3.

This clone came up once. The genes are TRBV5-1 and TRBJ2-7, with TRBD1 matching 8 bases. The CDR3 is 13 residues long. Germline CDR1 SGHRS, CDR2 YFSETQ. V dropped 2 bases and J dropped 9; count of bases not matched to a gene: 7. CDR3 in amino acids: CASSFDRGTVQYF. CDR3 coding DNA: TGCGCCAGCAGCTTCGACAGGGGAACAGTGCAGTACTTC. The full variable domain, rest sourced from reference TRBV5-1 and TRBJ2-7, is KAGVTQTPRYLIKTRGQQVTLSCSPISGHRSVSWYQQTPGQGLQFLFEYFSETQRNKGNFPGRFSGRQFSNSRSEMNVSTLELGDSALYLCASSFDRGTVQYFGPGTRLTVT.

The chain has TRBV6-4 and TRBJ2-1; 10 bases match TRBD1. The ends lost 2 bases at V and 7 bases at J; junction bases unmatched: 8. The CDR3 runs 16 residues. Germline CDR1 reads MRHNA; CDR2 reads SNTAGT. The CDR3 nucleotides read TGTGCCAGCAGTGACCGGACGGGACAGGGGTTGAATGAGCAGTTCTTC. It translates to CASSDRTGQGLNEQFF.

This clone has a single count. This rearrangement joins TRBV7-9 to TRBJ2-3, with 8 bases matching TRBD2. The CDR3 loop spans 17 amino acids. V lost 1 base, J lost 0 bases, and 6 bases stayed unmatched. CDR1 is SEHNR, CDR2 FQNEAQ, per germline (reference sequence). The CDR3 sequence: CASSLGASGYSTDTQYF. CDR3 in DNA: TGTGCCAGCAGCTTAGGTGCTAGCGGGTATAGCACAGATACGCAGTATTTT. Looking up the rest from reference TRBV7-9 and TRBJ2-3 gives the full variable domain: DTGVSQNPRHKITKRGQNVTFRCDPISEHNRLYWYRQTLGQGPEFLTYFQNEAQLEKSRLLSDRFSAERPKGSFSTLEIQRTEQGDSAMYLCASSLGASGYSTDTQYFGPGTRLTVL.

The chain uses TRBV11-2 and TRBJ2-7; no definite D call. The CDR3 runs 15 residues. Germline V CDR1 and CDR2: SGHAT, FQNNGV. Trimming removed 5 bases at V and 7 bases at J, with 21 bases between. CDR3 amino acids: CASSISGLGSLEQYF. CDR3 DNA sequence: TGTGCCAGCAGCATATCAGGTTTGGGTTCTCTGGAGCAGTACTTC. The whole variable domain, remainder taken from reference TRBV11-2 and TRBJ2-7, is EAGVAQSPRYKIIEKRQSVAFWCNPISGHATLYWYQQILGQGPKLLIQFQNNGVVDDSQLPKDRFSAERLKGVDSTLKIQPAKLEDSAVYLCASSISGLGSLEQYFGPGTRLTVT.

This clone turned up a few times. V gene TRBV3-1 (or the pseudogene TRBV3-2) combines with J gene TRBJ1-2, with no clear D. The CDR3 covers 11 residues. Germline V gene sequence: CDR1 LGHDT, CDR2 YNNKEL (reference sequence). With 5 bases removed from V and 3 bases from J, the gap between germline ends came to 4 bases. CDR3 amino acids: CASSSDYGYTF. The CDR3, as DNA: TGTGCCAGCAGCTCGGACTATGGCTACACCTTC.